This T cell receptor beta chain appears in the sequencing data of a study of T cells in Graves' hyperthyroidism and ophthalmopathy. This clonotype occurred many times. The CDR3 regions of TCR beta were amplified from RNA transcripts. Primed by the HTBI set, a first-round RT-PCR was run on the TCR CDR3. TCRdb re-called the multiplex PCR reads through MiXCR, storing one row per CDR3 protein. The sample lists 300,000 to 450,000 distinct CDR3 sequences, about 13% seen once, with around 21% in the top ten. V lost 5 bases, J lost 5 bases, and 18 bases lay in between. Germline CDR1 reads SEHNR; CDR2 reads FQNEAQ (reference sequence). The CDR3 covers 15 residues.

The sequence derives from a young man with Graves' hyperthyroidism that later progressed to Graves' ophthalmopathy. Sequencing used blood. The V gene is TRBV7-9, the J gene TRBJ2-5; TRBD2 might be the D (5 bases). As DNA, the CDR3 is TGTGCCAGCAGCCCCACGGACCTGCGGGCGGAGACCCAGTACTTC. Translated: CASSPTDLRAETQYF.